This TCR beta chain was recorded in a study of blood T cell repertoires in COVID-19. As for the study in general: COVID-19 samples collected from the United States, Italy and Spain covered acute and convalescent phases.

The ends lost 5 bases at V and 5 bases at J; junction bases unmatched: 9. The CDR3 spans 16 residues. Per the germline V gene, CDR1 is MNHEY and CDR2 is SVGEGT. Original processing notes: Reference gene primer amplification gave nucleated cell count estimates. Clones were read by immunoSEQ multiplex PCR, and TCRdb kept only the in-frame ones, dropping some. That table is the source of V, J and clone size, and D and trimming were worked out from the DNA. The table records roughly 380,000 clones, more than 70% of them present only once. Input material: PBMCs or T cells enriched from blood (not recorded which). The rearrangement joins TRBV6-2 or TRBV6-3 to TRBJ2-1; 10 nucleotides match TRBD1. This clonotype was sampled from a man aged 30-40 years who had recovered from COVID-19. The CDR3 reads CASSHRPGTGDNEQFF. The CDR3 DNA reads TGTGCCAGCAGTCACCGTCCCGGGACAGGGGACAATGAGCAGTTCTTC.